Included here is one TCR beta chain sequence, with context. The target antigen is unknown. This entry is derived from a study of response to subunit inactivated influenza vaccine. Via MiXCR, TCRdb re-called the RT-PCR reads, giving one row per CDR3 protein. The profile shows 540,000 or so distinct CDR3 sequences, 13% of them singletons. V was cut by 3 bases and J by 2 bases, with 14 bases left in between. CDR3 size: 15 residues. Per the germline V gene, CDR1 is DFQATT and CDR2 is SNEGSKA (reference sequence). The study's findings and limits: Authors suggested seasonal influenza vaccinations each recruit few new T cells.

The chain is built from TRBV20-1 and TRBJ1-5; possibly TRBD1 for D (5 bases). The sequence was collected from a man aged 45-65 years who received an inactivated influenza vaccine. The specimen comprised PBMCs from blood, sampled roughly 48 days after vaccination. The CDR3 loop reads CSASPGRGGNQPQHF. CDR3 DNA: TGCAGTGCTAGCCCGGGCCGGGGCGGCAATCAGCCCCAGCATTTT.